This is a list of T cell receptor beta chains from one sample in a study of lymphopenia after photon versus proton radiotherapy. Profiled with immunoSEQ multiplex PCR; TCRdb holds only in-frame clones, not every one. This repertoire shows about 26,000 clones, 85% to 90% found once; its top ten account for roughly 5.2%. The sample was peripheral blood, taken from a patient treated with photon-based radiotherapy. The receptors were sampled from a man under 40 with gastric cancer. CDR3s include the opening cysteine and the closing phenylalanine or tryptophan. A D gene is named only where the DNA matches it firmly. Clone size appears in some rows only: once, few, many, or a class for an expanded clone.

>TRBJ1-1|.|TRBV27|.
TGTGCCAGCAGTTTTAGGGCGAGGAACACTGAAGCTTTCTTT
CASSFRARNTEAFF
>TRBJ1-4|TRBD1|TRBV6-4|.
TGTGCCAGCAGTGACTGGAGGGGGCGGAATAATAATGAAAAACTGTTTTTT
CASSDWRGRNNNEKLFF
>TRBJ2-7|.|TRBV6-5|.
TGTGCCAGCAGTTATATGTCCGAGCAGTACTTC
CASSYMSEQYF
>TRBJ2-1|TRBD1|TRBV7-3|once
TGTGCCAGCAGCCCGACAGGGGGCATCGACAATGAGCAGTTCTTC
CASSPTGGIDNEQFF
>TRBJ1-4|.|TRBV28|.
TGTGCCAGCATTACACCAGCAACTAATGAAAAACTGTTTTTT
CASITPATNEKLFF
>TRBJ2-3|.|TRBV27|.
TGTGCCAGCGGAGTTTCGAACACAGATACGCAGTATTTT
CASGVSNTDTQYF
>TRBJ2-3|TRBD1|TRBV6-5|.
TGTGCCAGCACCTCCCCGGGACAGGGAGGGCATACGCAGTATTTT
CASTSPGQGGHTQYF
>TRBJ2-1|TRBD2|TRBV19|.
TGTGCCAGTAGAATTGCTAGCGGTGCCTACAATGAGCAGTTCTTC
CASRIASGAYNEQFF
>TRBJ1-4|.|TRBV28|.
TGTGCCGGTCGCCGAGGGTTCGGAAAACTGTTTTTT
CAGRRGFGKLFF
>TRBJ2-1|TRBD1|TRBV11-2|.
TGTGCCAGCAGCCAAAGGGGGCGGAGCTACAATGAGCAGTTCTTC
CASSQRGRSYNEQFF
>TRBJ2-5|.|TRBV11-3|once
TGTGCCAGCAGCTTACGACAACAAGAGACCCAGTACTTC
CASSLRQQETQYF
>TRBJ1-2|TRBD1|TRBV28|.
TGTGCCAGCAGTGGGGGACAGTCTGGCTACACCTTC
CASSGGQSGYTF
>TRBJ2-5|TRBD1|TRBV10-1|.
TGCGCCAGCAGTGAGTCACAGGGGGCTGTAGAGACCCAGTACTTC
CASSESQGAVETQYF
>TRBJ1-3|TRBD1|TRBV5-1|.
TGCGCCAGCAGCGCCGGGACAGGGGACTCTGGAAACACCATATATTTT
CASSAGTGDSGNTIYF
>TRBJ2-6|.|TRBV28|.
TGTGCCAGCAGTTTAAGCGCCAACTCTGGGGCCAACGTCCTGACTTTC
CASSLSANSGANVLTF
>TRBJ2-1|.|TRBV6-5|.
TGTGCCAGCAGTTATTCATTAGACCGTACAAATGAGCAGTTCTTC
CASSYSLDRTNEQFF
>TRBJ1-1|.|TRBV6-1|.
TGTGCCAGCAACCGCCAGGGCCTGTCGGAAGCTTTCTTT
CASNRQGLSEAFF
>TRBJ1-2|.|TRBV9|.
TGTGCCAGCAGCGTAGACAGTAACTATGGCTACACCTTC
CASSVDSNYGYTF
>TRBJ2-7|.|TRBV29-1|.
TGCAGCGTTGAACCCGACAATTCCTACGAGCAGTACTTC
CSVEPDNSYEQYF
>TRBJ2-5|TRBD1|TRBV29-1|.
TGCAGCTCGGACAGGGGCTCCGAAGAGACCCAGTACTTC
CSSDRGSEETQYF
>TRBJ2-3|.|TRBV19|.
TGTGCCAGTAGTATAGGATGGGCAGATACGCAGTATTTT
CASSIGWADTQYF
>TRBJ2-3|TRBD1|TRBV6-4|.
TGTGCCAGCAGTAGCCAGGGGGCCACAGATACGCAGTATTTT
CASSSQGATDTQYF
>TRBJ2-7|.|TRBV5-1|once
TGCGCCAAACCGGGACCGACGGACCACGAGCAGTACTTC
CAKPGPTDHEQYF
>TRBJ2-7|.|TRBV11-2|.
TGTGCCAGCAGCTTACAATTTGACAGCGAGCAGTACTTC
CASSLQFDSEQYF
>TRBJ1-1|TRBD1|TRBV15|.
TGTGCCACCAGCAGAGATCTTGCTACGACAGGGGTAGCTTTCTTT
CATSRDLATTGVAFF
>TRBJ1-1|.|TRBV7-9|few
TGTGCCAGCAGCTTAGCGTCAGGGTTTAACACTGAAGCTTTCTTT
CASSLASGFNTEAFF
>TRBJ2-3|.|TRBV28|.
TGTGCCAGCAGATTTCCACAGGGCGTCACGCAGTATTTT
CASRFPQGVTQYF
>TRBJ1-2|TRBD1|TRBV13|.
TGTGCCAGCAGTGTACAGGGGCGTCGGGCTTATGGCTACACCTTC
CASSVQGRRAYGYTF
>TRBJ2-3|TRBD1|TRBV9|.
TGTGCCAGCACCCGGACAGGGGGCCTGTCCACAGATACGCAGTATTTT
CASTRTGGLSTDTQYF
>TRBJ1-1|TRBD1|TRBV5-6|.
TGTGCCAGCAGCTTGAGGGGGACAGGCAAGAACACTGAAGCTTTCTTT
CASSLRGTGKNTEAFF
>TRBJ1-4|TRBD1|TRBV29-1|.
TGCAGCGTTGAAGACGATGGTACAGGGGGTTCAACTAATGAAAAACTGTTTTTT
CSVEDDGTGGSTNEKLFF
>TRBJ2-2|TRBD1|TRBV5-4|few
TGTGCCAGCAGCAAAACCGGGACAGGGGGCAACGGGGAGCTGTTTTTT
CASSKTGTGGNGELFF
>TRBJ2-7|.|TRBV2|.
TGTGCCAGCAGTTCCTACGAGCAGTACTTC
CASSSYEQYF
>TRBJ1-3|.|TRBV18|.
TGTGCCAGCTCAGCCACTATGGCCTCTGGAAACACCATATATTTT
CASSATMASGNTIYF
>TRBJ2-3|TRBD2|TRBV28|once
TGTGCCAGCAGTTTCAGACTAGCGGGGACTAGCACAGATACGCAGTATTTT
CASSFRLAGTSTDTQYF
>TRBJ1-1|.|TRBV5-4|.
TGTGCCAGCAGCTTGAGGGGGGGCGGGAGCACTGAAGCTTTCTTT
CASSLRGGGSTEAFF
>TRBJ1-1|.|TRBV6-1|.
TGTGCCAGCAGTGACAACCGGATTGGGACGAACACTGAAGCTTTCTTT
CASSDNRIGTNTEAFF
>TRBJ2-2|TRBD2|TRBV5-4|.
TGTGCCAGCAGCAAGGGGACTAGCGGGGCCGTAGACACCGGGGAGCTGTTTTTT
CASSKGTSGAVDTGELFF
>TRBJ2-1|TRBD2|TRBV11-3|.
TGTGCCAGCAGTTCCGGGACTACTTACAATGAGCAGTTCTTC
CASSSGTTYNEQFF
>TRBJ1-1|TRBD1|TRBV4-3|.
TGCGCCAGCAGCCGTAACAGGGGAGGGACTGAAGCTTTCTTT
CASSRNRGGTEAFF